This T cell receptor (beta chain) originates from a study of T cell responses to AZD1222 COVID-19 vaccine (dated by TCRdb to the early 2020s). Study-level background: TCR sequencing covered 230 to 250 trial participants: 200 to 220 given two doses of AZD1222 and 26 given two doses of MenACWY control vaccine. Enrollment into the trials was organized by age into subgroups of 18-55, 56-69 and 70-plus years, and those subgroups contained roughly 140, 27 and 60 TCR-sequenced participants, respectively. What the research found in general, with its limitations: In the small 56-69-year group, the increase in depth fell short of significance, most likely because of low power. Conclusions about previously exposed vaccinees were limited because only a handful of AZD1222 recipients were SARS-CoV-2 seropositive at baseline. Nearly half of unique spike-specific TCRs reportedly recognized epitopes outside regions mutated in the B.1.351 and B.1.1.7 variants. After two AZD1222 doses, spike-specific TCR breadth and depth were significantly higher than at day 0 and than in MenACWY recipients. The vaccine-associated CD4 TCRs covered the entire spike protein, and the dominant responses fell in regions 160-218 and 743-854. No day 14 peak-response samples were available, so repertoires were characterized only after the peak T cell response. Most participants were white British and females outnumbered males, and the authors suggested that clonal diversity may have been underestimated.

The CDR3 regions of human TCRbeta chains were analyzed by immunosequencing. Turning to the authors' computational methods: Repertoire TCRs were checked for matches against a reference library of SARS-CoV-2-specific TCRs that had been generated using the MIRA antigen-specificity platform. Breadth was defined as the fraction of unique TCRs that were SARS-CoV-2-associated. Depth was defined as the fraction of total T cells that were SARS-CoV-2-associated. Using the MIRA data, each spike-specific TCR was mapped to the spike region that the TCR reacts to and placed in a CD4 or CD8 class. Log10-transformed breadth and depth values were compared by one-way ANOVA with Sidak's multiple comparisons tests. TCRdb's version of the immuneACCESS table is confined to in-frame rearrangements and falls short of the full clone set. An unresolved V gene accounts for under half of the shortfall where checked; the remainder is of unknown origin. The DNA was the basis for D and trimming; V, J and clone size are from that table. This sample has around 110,000 clones in its table, and roughly 92% of those were observed once. Roughly 1.5% of the sample is held by the ten biggest clonotypes.

About this clone: Its target antigen remains unknown. No much larger clone exists at a distance of one base, and base qualities are not known.

The time point label, read with the paper, signifies: about 28 days (+/-7) after the second vaccine dose. AZD1222 recipients with second doses at about 4 weeks or about 12 weeks were pooled, because spike-specific TCR depth and breadth did not differ between schedules. Samples from vaccinated people were obtained from the UK trials COV001 and COV002, which included a single-blind randomized controlled phase 2/3 trial of AZD1222 (ChAdOx1 nCoV-19) in healthy adults. Trial participant PBMC samples were collected at day 0 and day 28 after the second dose for TCRbeta chain sequencing. The clonotype comes from an adult who received the AZD1222 COVID-19 vaccine. The material sequenced was peripheral blood, taken 28 days after the second AZD1222 dose.

The CDR3 is CASSYEELGNGELFF. Here is the DNA: TGTGCCAGCAGTTACGAAGAGTTAGGTAACGGGGAGCTGTTTTTT. The rearrangement joined TRBV6-5 to TRBJ2-2; the D gene remains uncertain. The CDR3 numbers 15 residues from cysteine through phenylalanine. The entry retains the CDR3 DNA only, 45 bases that are in frame from base 1. The V end loses 2 bases and the J end loses 7 bases, and a stretch of 14 bases separates them. Based on the germline V gene, the CDR1 and CDR2 sequences are MNHEY and SVGAGI.